The 6 T cell receptor beta chains reported below all come from one sample, sequenced in a study of breast tumors, draining lymph nodes, adjacent tissues. Samples came from axillary lymph nodes draining the breast cancer. TCRdb re-analysed the multiplex PCR reads in MiXCR, keeping a single row per CDR3 protein. The sample holds around 130,000 distinct CDR3 sequences, 21% seen once. The specimen was axillary lymph node tissue. The receptor source for this set is a female donor with breast cancer. Some clones in this sample may be carry-over from other donors' samples.

This clonotype came up many times. The chain employs TRBV5-8 and TRBJ2-5, with unresolved D. CDR1 SGHTS and CDR2 YDEGEE come from the germline V gene. Trimming left V 1 base short and J 1 base short, with 8 bases between. The CDR3 is 14 amino acids. For the CDR3, the DNA is TGTGCCAGCAGCTTGACCGGTATCCAAGAGACCCAGTACTTC. It yields the protein CASSLTGIQETQYF.

This clonotype showed up just a few times. The V gene is TRBV27, the J gene TRBJ1-4; D remains unclear. This CDR3 comprises 15 residues. The V gene lost 6 bases and the J gene lost 8 bases, with 19 bases spanning the gap. Germline CDR1 MNHEY, CDR2 SMNVEV (reference sequence). In nucleotides, the CDR3 is TGTGCCAGCAGGGCGCTTAGTGTGGAGAGGGAAAAACTGTTTTTT. As protein: CASRALSVEREKLFF.

This clonotype has ten or more counts. V and J are TRBV20-1 and TRBJ2-3, with TRBD1 matching 9 bases. The length of the CDR3 is 15 residues. CDR1 and CDR2 from the germline V gene are DFQATT and SNEGSKA (reference sequence). V trimming: 3 bases; J trimming: 4 bases; junction bases outside the gene matches: 8. CDR3 amino acids: CSARRQGVDADTQYF. The CDR3 coding sequence is TGCAGTGCTAGGAGACAGGGGGTTGACGCAGATACGCAGTATTTT.

The table lists this clonotype with a few counts. The chain combines TRBV6-2 or TRBV6-3 with TRBJ1-3, with unresolved D. Germline CDR1 and CDR2: MNHEY and SVGEGT. Trimming removed 0 bases from V and 0 bases from J, with 9 bases in between. The CDR3 has 16 amino acids. CDR3 residues: CASSYSIQTSGNTIYF. The CDR3 DNA reads as TGTGCCAGCAGTTACTCGATACAGACCTCTGGAAACACCATATATTTT.

In regard to this clonotype: A much larger clone differs from this one at a single base, so this may be a read error. This chain connects TRBV5-1 to TRBJ1-2, with D perhaps TRBD1 (6 bases). The CDR3 has 15 amino acids. Germline V gives CDR1 SGHRS, CDR2 YFSETQ. CDR3 sequence reads: CASSTVTGTNCGYTF. In DNA, the CDR3 is TGCGCCAGCAGTACCGTCACAGGGACCAACTGTGGCTACACCTTC.

This clonotype was seen many times. V usage is TRBV15 and J usage is TRBJ2-5, with TRBD2 matching over 7 bases. V gave up 1 base and J gave up 3 bases; unmatched junction bases: 8. CDR1 and CDR2 (germline): LNHNV, YYDKDF (reference sequence). The CDR3 is 16 amino acids. The CDR3 is CATSRGDYPDEETQYF. CDR3 nucleotides: TGTGCCACCAGCAGAGGGGACTATCCGGACGAAGAGACCCAGTACTTC.